Following are 24 T cell receptor beta chains from one sample sequenced in a study of cytomegalovirus exposure and HLA in healthy donors (dated by TCRdb to 2017 to 2019). Libraries were constructed by the immunoSEQ multiplex PCR assay. For the multiplex PCR, a mixture combining 60 forward primers for TCR Vbeta segments and 13 reverse primers for TCR Jbeta segments was used. TCRdb stores this immuneACCESS table with in-frame sequences only. Part of the clones is absent; in the studies checked, under half of the shortfall reflects unresolved V genes, and no reason is known for the rest. The table for this sample lists approximately 150,000 clones; roughly 78% of them were counted only once. Roughly 2.9% of the sample comes from the top ten. Sequencing was performed on PBMCs. The receptors derive from a female donor in good health and CMV-seronegative.

V and J are TRBV4-2 and TRBJ2-5; weak D call: TRBD2 (6 bases). The end of the DNA aligns better with TRBJ2-7, so the J call may be wrong. The CDR3 contains 11 residues. Germline lookup yields CDR1 LGHNA and CDR2 YNFKEQ. DNA of the CDR3: TGTGCCAGCTCTAGGAGGGGCGAGCAGTACTTC. Protein product: CASSRRGEQYF.

The V gene is TRBV9, the J gene TRBJ2-2; 8 positions match TRBD2. Germline loops: CDR1 SGDLS, CDR2 YYNGEE. There are 17 residues in the CDR3. V lost 0 bases and J lost 3; bases outside the gene matches: 7. This CDR3 is CASSVGGSGIDTGELFF. The CDR3 region has the DNA TGTGCCAGCAGCGTAGGGGGTAGCGGGATCGACACCGGGGAGCTGTTTTTT.

V usage is TRBV28 and J usage is TRBJ1-5, with D possibly TRBD1 on 5 matching bases. Deletions cut 8 bases from V and 6 bases from J, with 20 bases between. CDR1 and CDR2 from the germline V gene are MDHEN and SYDVKM. This CDR3 contains 15 residues. Here the CDR3 DNA reads TGTGCCAGCGGGCGTATTGACGGGGGGGTTCAGCCCCAGCATTTT. As protein: CASGRIDGGVQPQHF.

Only a few counts were recorded for this clone. The rearrangement joins TRBV6-6 to TRBJ2-1; 7 positions agree with TRBD2. J gave up 8 bases and V 3 bases, and 4 bases lay outside the gene matches. Germline V gene lookup returns CDR1 MNHNY and CDR2 SVGAGI (reference sequence). The CDR3 totals 13 residues. CDR3 in amino acids: CASSYLGRDEQFF. In DNA form, the CDR3 reads TGTGCCAGCAGTTATTTGGGGAGGGATGAGCAGTTCTTC.

The CDR3 spells CASSPTSTSNYGYTF. Written as DNA, the CDR3 is TGTGCCAGTAGCCCTACGTCGACATCTAACTATGGCTACACCTTC. The chain has TRBV19 and TRBJ1-2; D ambiguous. Trimming stripped 6 bases from V and 0 bases from J, with 14 bases between. This CDR3 region has 15 residues. Germline V lookup: CDR1 LNHDA, CDR2 SQIVND (reference sequence).

The rearrangement joins TRBV19 to TRBJ1-1; D gene uncertain. V lost 3 bases to trimming and J lost 4 bases, with 18 bases between them. This CDR3 spans 16 amino acids. Germline V gene lookup returns CDR1 LNHDA and CDR2 SQIVND (reference sequence). CDR3 sequence: CASSISGTGGSTEAFF. The CDR3 DNA reads as TGTGCCAGTAGTATCTCGGGAACCGGAGGCAGCACTGAAGCTTTCTTT.

This clone was seen only a few times. At one end, the junction sequence differs from germline, possibly due to a read error. The rearrangement links TRBV7-9 to TRBJ2-7; D call uncertain. Germline-derived CDR1 and CDR2 are SEHNR and FQNEAQ (reference sequence). The CDR3 length is 12 residues. CDR3 sequence: CSSSLVSGEQYF. The CDR3 region has the DNA TGTTCCAGCAGCTTAGTGTCCGGGGAGCAGTACTTC.

This clone was recorded only once. The CDR3 region has the DNA TGTGCCAGCAGCTTGCCAACGACAGGGGGCATGGGCGAGCAGTACTTC. This encodes CASSLPTTGGMGEQYF. The chain employs TRBV5-6 and TRBJ2-7; TRBD1 aligns across 10 bases. Trimming cost V 1 base and J 6 bases; bases outside gene matches: 10. The CDR3 sequence is 16 residues long. Germline V lookup: CDR1 SGHDT, CDR2 YYEEEE.

Concerning this clone itself: Sequence at one end of the junction differs from germline and may be a read error. J is TRBJ2-5 and V is TRBV7-7, with 10 bases matching TRBD2. CDR1 and CDR2 from the germline V gene are SSHAT and FNYEAQ (reference sequence). This CDR3 has 15 amino acids. The CDR3 nucleotides read TGTGCTAGCAGCTTAAGGGGGACTAGCGAAGAGACCCAGTACTTC. Translation: CASSLRGTSEETQYF.

This clone was counted between two and nine times. The rearrangement links TRBV6-5 to TRBJ1-6, with D hard to call. The V end lost 0 bases, the J end lost 7 bases, and 10 bases lay between the germline ends. The CDR3 is 15 residues long. Germline values: CDR1 MNHEY, CDR2 SVGAGI. The CDR3 DNA reads TGTGCCAGCAGTTACTCGAATTCAGTAAATTCACCCCTCCACTTT. The encoded protein is CASSYSNSVNSPLHF.

V gene TRBV7-2 combines with J gene TRBJ1-6; D is unresolved. CDR1 SGHTA and CDR2 FQGNSA come from the germline V gene. The CDR3 extends over 15 amino acids. The V gene lost 5 bases and the J gene lost 6 bases, with 14 bases spanning the gap. CDR3 protein: CASSVRTGSNSPLHF. The CDR3 DNA is TGTGCCAGCAGCGTGCGTACGGGGAGTAATTCACCCCTCCACTTT.

The chain carries TRBV19 and TRBJ2-7; D possibly corresponds to TRBD2 (6 bases). V was trimmed by 4 bases and J by 4 bases, leaving 17 bases between them. This CDR3 has 15 amino acids. CDR1 and CDR2 from the germline V gene are LNHDA and SQIVND (reference sequence). As DNA, the CDR3 is TGTGCCAGTAGTAGGTCCGTGGACTACCGGTACGAGCAGTACTTC. Translated: CASSRSVDYRYEQYF.

The chain couples TRBV10-1 to TRBJ2-3; 10 positions match TRBD2. The V segment lost 6 bases and the J segment 2 bases; nucleotides outside the gene matches: 8. Germline assignment: CDR1 WNHNN and CDR2 SYGVQD (reference sequence). The CDR3 runs to 16 residues. CDR3 amino acids: CASSRTSGDITDTQYF. CDR3 nucleotide sequence: TGCGCCAGCAGCCGGACTAGCGGAGATATCACAGATACGCAGTATTTT.

The chain links TRBV30 to TRBJ1-6; 9 nucleotides align to TRBD1. The CDR3 is 14 amino acids. Germline CDR1 and CDR2: GTSNPN and SVGIG (reference sequence). V was clipped by 2 bases and J by 6 bases; unmatched bases: 2. The CDR3 coding sequence is TGTGCCTGGAGTTTGGACAGGGGTAATTCACCCCTCCACTTT. Its protein product is CAWSLDRGNSPLHF.

V usage is TRBV5-1 and J usage is TRBJ1-2; TRBD1 matches 8 bases. This CDR3 spans 16 amino acids. Germline CDR1 SGHRS, CDR2 YFSETQ. The V and J ends lost 0 bases and 5 bases, in that order; junction bases with no gene match: 9. CDR3: CASSLGGQGAKYGYTF. CDR3 in DNA: TGCGCCAGCAGCTTGGGAGGGCAGGGGGCGAAGTATGGCTACACCTTC.

This chain joins TRBV27 and TRBJ1-2; 7 bases map to TRBD1. The CDR3 consists of 17 residues. The junction had 10 bases not matched to a gene; V was cut back by 1 base and J by 2 bases. The germline V gene encodes CDR1 MNHEY and CDR2 SMNVEV (reference sequence). The CDR3 reads CASSLFPTTGTNYGYTF. The CDR3 nucleotides read TGTGCCAGCAGTTTATTTCCAACGACAGGGACAAACTATGGCTACACCTTC.

V and J are TRBV6-1 and TRBJ1-2, with D maybe TRBD1 (5 bases). The CDR3 has 12 amino acids. Germline-derived CDR1 and CDR2 are MNHNS and SASEGT. Trimming took 8 bases from V and 5 from J, leaving 12 bases between them. CDR3 sequence reads: CASGRGQYGYTF. CDR3 coding DNA: TGTGCCAGCGGGCGGGGCCAGTATGGCTACACCTTC.

This rearrangement joins TRBV28 to TRBJ1-5; 9 bases are shared with TRBD1. The trim removed 6 bases at V and 7 bases at J, leaving 13 bases unmatched. CDR3 length equals 16 residues. Germline loops: CDR1 MDHEN, CDR2 SYDVKM. The CDR3 DNA reads as TGTGCCAGCAGGGCAACCCCCGGGACAGGGAAACAGCCCCAGCATTTT. Translation: CASRATPGTGKQPQHF.

J is TRBJ2-1 and V is TRBV5-1; D perhaps matches TRBD1 (5 bases). CDR1 SGHRS and CDR2 YFSETQ come from the germline V gene. The CDR3 runs 16 residues. V lost 4 bases and J 3 bases, leaving 17 bases between the germline ends. CDR3 residues: CASSMGERGIYNEQFF. The CDR3 DNA reads as TGCGCCAGCAGCATGGGCGAAAGGGGAATCTACAATGAGCAGTTCTTC.

The chain links TRBV7-2 to TRBJ2-7; D is perhaps TRBD1 (5 bases). Germline V gene sequence: CDR1 SGHTA, CDR2 FQGNSA. V was clipped by 1 base and J by 3 bases, with 7 bases between them. The length of the CDR3 is 13 residues. The CDR3 sequence is CASSLVDSYEQYF. DNA for the CDR3: TGTGCCAGCAGCTTAGTAGACAGCTACGAGCAGTACTTC.

The V and J genes are TRBV5-4 and TRBJ2-3; 16 bases are a match to TRBD2. Germline V gives CDR1 SGHNT, CDR2 YYREEE (reference sequence). V shed 4 bases, J shed 8 bases, and the junction held 7 bases outside the gene matches. The CDR3 has 16 residues. The CDR3 DNA reads as TGTGCCAGCAGCCCGGGACTAGCGGGGGGGCCAGCTACGCAGTATTTT. Translating it yields CASSPGLAGGPATQYF.

V gene TRBV29-1 combines with J gene TRBJ1-2, with TRBD1 matching 7 bases. This CDR3 spans 15 amino acids. V shed 4 bases and J 1 base; nucleotides not matched to a gene: 9. Looked up from germline, CDR1 is SQVTM and CDR2 is ANQGSEA. The CDR3 nucleotides are TGCAGCGTTGGGGGACAGCCGCCTAATAACTATGGCTACACCTTC. This translates into CSVGGQPPNNYGYTF.

The sample holds a few counts of this clone. The V call is TRBV10-3, the J call TRBJ1-1; 10 bases align to TRBD1. V trimming: 10 bases; J trimming: 1 base; junction bases outside the gene matches: 12. CDR3 length: 16 residues. Germline assignment: CDR1 ENHRY and CDR2 SYGVKD. This CDR3 reads CATGGDRGRRNTEAFF. DNA for the CDR3: TGTGCCACCGGTGGGGACAGGGGAAGGAGGAACACTGAAGCTTTCTTT.

The chain combines TRBV5-1 with TRBJ2-2, with TRBD2 as a possible D gene (6 bases). CDR3 length: 16 residues. The ends were cut back, 1 base at V and 6 bases at J, with 16 bases in the middle. From germline, CDR1 is SGHRS and CDR2 YFSETQ. CDR3 amino acids: CASSLYRGNGAGELFF. CDR3 sequence (DNA): TGCGCCAGCAGCTTGTATCGGGGGAATGGGGCCGGGGAGCTGTTTTTT.